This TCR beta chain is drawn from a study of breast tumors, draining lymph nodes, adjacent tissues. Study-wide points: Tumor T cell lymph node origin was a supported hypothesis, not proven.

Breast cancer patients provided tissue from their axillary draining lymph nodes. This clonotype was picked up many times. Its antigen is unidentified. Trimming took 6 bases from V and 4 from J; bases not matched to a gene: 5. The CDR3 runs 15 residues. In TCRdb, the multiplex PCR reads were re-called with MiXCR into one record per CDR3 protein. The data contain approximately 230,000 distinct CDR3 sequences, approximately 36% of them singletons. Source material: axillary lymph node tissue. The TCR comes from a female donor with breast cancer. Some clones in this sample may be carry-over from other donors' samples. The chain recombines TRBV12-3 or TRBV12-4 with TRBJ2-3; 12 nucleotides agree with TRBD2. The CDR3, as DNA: TGTGCCAGCAGCTGGACTAGCGGGAAGGCAGATACGCAGTATTTT. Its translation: CASSWTSGKADTQYF.